This T cell receptor (beta chain) is drawn from a study of glioma-infiltrating T cells after dendritic cell vaccination. Overall study context: Autologous tumor lysate-pulsed dendritic cell vaccination was given between about 2002 and 2012.

Clones were read by immunoSEQ multiplex PCR, and TCRdb kept only the in-frame ones, dropping some. This table has 50,000 to 65,000 clones, around 85% appearing once. This CDR3 comprises 15 residues. The V end lost 2 bases, the J end lost 6 bases, and 14 bases lay between the germline ends. The time point is: after dendritic cell vaccination, including at tumor progression/relapse. Before vaccination, two weeks after the third vaccination, and at progression, PBMC were collected. This specimen was blood, taken after dendritic cell vaccination. V and J are TRBV23-1 and TRBJ1-5; D is possibly TRBD1 (5 bases). TRBV23-1 is assigned to the ORF class and has an uncertain function. The source is a human donor with glioblastoma. CDR3 in amino acids: CASSQPSPGGQPQHF. Written as DNA, the CDR3 is TGCGCCAGCAGTCAACCCAGCCCGGGGGGTCAGCCCCAGCATTTT.